Sequencing of this T cell receptor beta chain was carried out in a study of blood T cell repertoires in COVID-19. Study at large: Sources were T cells, B-cell-depleted T cells, or PBMCs; the material itself was cDNA or gDNA.

The CDR3 runs 16 residues. The germline CDR1 and CDR2 sequences are SGHNT and YYREEE (reference sequence). The V and J ends lost 2 bases and 6 bases, in that order; junction bases with no gene match: 13. Authors' data handling: Reference gene primer amplification gave estimated nucleated cell counts. Using immunoSEQ multiplex PCR, the repertoire was profiled, and TCRdb retains in-frame clones only, with some absent. That table gives V, J and clone size, and the DNA gave D and trimming. In the table there are roughly 76,000 clones, roughly 84% of which are singletons. This TCR came from a woman under 30 with acute or convalescent COVID-19. The sample comprised peripheral blood. The gene calls are TRBV5-4 and TRBJ2-7, with 8 bases identical to TRBD1. The CDR3 sequence is CASSFAPFGTGGEQYF. As DNA, the CDR3 is TGTGCCAGCAGCTTCGCGCCCTTTGGGACAGGAGGCGAGCAGTACTTC.